A single sample is the source of the 13 T cell receptor beta chains below, sequenced in a study of blood T cell repertoires in COVID-19. Sequencing was performed with immunoSEQ multiplex PCR; in TCRdb, only in-frame clones are kept and a portion is missing. The sample shows approximately 230,000 clones, just over 90% of them seen only once. Sequenced input: PBMCs or T cells enriched from blood (not recorded which). Receptors were obtained from a woman between 18 and 29 years old who had recovered from COVID-19.

CDR3 nucleotide sequence: TGCAGCGTTGAAATTAGGCGGGGGACCTCCTACGAGCAGTACTTC. Its translation: CSVEIRRGTSYEQYF. V gene TRBV29-1 combines with J gene TRBJ2-7; 7 nucleotides line up with TRBD2. Trimming took 2 bases from V and 0 from J; bases not matched to a gene: 7. The CDR3 length is 15 residues. CDR1 and CDR2 from the germline V gene are SQVTM and ANQGSEA.

Details on this clone: The junction differs from germline at one of its ends, possibly a read error. V and J are TRBV5-1 and TRBJ1-3; D is unresolved. Germline CDR1 and CDR2: SGHRS and YFSETQ. This CDR3 spans 15 amino acids. CDR3 amino acids: CASRLGGSSGNTIYF. The CDR3 DNA is TGCGCCAGCAGATTGGGAGGGAGCTCTGGAAACACCATATATTTT.

In its sample, this clone was seen many times. The chain employs TRBV11-3 and TRBJ1-1; possible D gene TRBD1, 6 bases. The CDR3 extends over 16 amino acids. From germline, CDR1 is SGHNT and CDR2 YENEEA. V was shortened by 5 bases and J by 1 base, with 17 bases between the two germline ends. The CDR3 bases are TGTGCCAGCAGCAACCAATCCACAGGGAAGAACACTGAAGCTTTCTTT. Translating it yields CASSNQSTGKNTEAFF.

The chain recombines TRBV14 with TRBJ2-5, with 8 positions matching TRBD1. The CDR3 length is 12 residues. V trimming: 7 bases; J trimming: 2 bases; junction bases outside the gene matches: 0. Germline V gene lookup returns CDR1 SGHDN and CDR2 FVKESK. Here the CDR3 DNA reads TGTGCCAGCAACAGGGGGCAAGAGACCCAGTACTTC. This encodes CASNRGQETQYF.

V and J are TRBV10-3 and TRBJ2-7, with a weak D call TRBD2 (6 bases). This CDR3 has 12 amino acids. Germline values: CDR1 ENHRY, CDR2 SYGVKD. V was pared by 9 bases and J by 6 bases, with 15 bases between. The CDR3 DNA reads as TGTGCCATTAGGCCCGTGGGAGGCGAGCAGTACTTC. Residues: CAIRPVGGEQYF.

The rearrangement links TRBV29-1 to TRBJ1-2, with no clear D. CDR3 size: 12 residues. Germline CDR1 and CDR2: SQVTM and ANQGSEA. V was cut by 6 bases and J by 7 bases, with 15 bases left in between. CDR3 sequence (DNA): TGCAGCGTGCGCCAGGTGGGAGGTGGCTACACCTTC. It is translated as CSVRQVGGGYTF.

This sequence joins TRBV5-1 and TRBJ2-1, with 12 bases identical to TRBD2. Germline CDR1 reads SGHRS; CDR2 reads YFSETQ. V lost 5 bases and J lost 4; bases outside the gene matches: 13. The length of the CDR3 is 18 residues. The CDR3 DNA reads TGCGCCAGCAGAGGCCTAGCGGGAGGGCGAGGTTCATACAATGAGCAGTTCTTC. It yields the protein CASRGLAGGRGSYNEQFF.

CDR3: CASSFAYYRSSGNTIYF. DNA of the CDR3: TGTGCCAGCAGCTTCGCGTACTACAGGAGCTCTGGAAACACCATATATTTT. The chain has TRBV7-8 and TRBJ1-3, with D possibly being TRBD1 (5 bases). CDR1 SGHVS and CDR2 FQNEAQ come from the germline V gene. V was cut by 3 bases and J by 0 bases, with 15 bases left in between. The CDR3 runs to 17 residues.

The chain is built from TRBV5-1 and TRBJ2-2, with D perhaps TRBD2 (6 bases). This CDR3 has 14 residues. Germline CDR1 and CDR2: SGHRS and YFSETQ. Between the trimmed V and J ends, which lost 7 bases and 0 bases, there was a span of 10 bases. The CDR3 is CASGERANTGELFF. The CDR3 region has the DNA TGCGCCAGCGGGGAGCGGGCGAACACCGGGGAGCTGTTTTTT.

The rearrangement uses TRBV4-1 and TRBJ1-1, with D maybe TRBD1 (6 bases). The germline gives CDR1 MGHRA, CDR2 YSYEKL. CDR3 size: 14 residues. The V end was cut by 0 bases, the J end by 6 bases, with 11 bases between. CDR3 in DNA: TGCGCCAGCAGCCAAGATCAGGGGCAGGCTGAAGCTTTCTTT. As protein: CASSQDQGQAEAFF.

The chain recombines TRBV18 with TRBJ1-2; D gene unclear. The CDR3 has 14 residues. Germline lookup yields CDR1 KGHSH and CDR2 LQKENI. V lost 0 bases to trimming and J lost 3 bases, with 8 bases between them. The CDR3 region is CASSPPWEDYGYTF. The CDR3 bases are TGTGCCAGCTCACCACCGTGGGAGGACTATGGCTACACCTTC.

J is TRBJ1-5 and V is TRBV19; 9 bases are shared with TRBD1. Trimming at V came to 8 bases and at J to 5 bases, leaving 16 bases not matched to a gene. The CDR3 loop spans 17 amino acids. Germline lookup yields CDR1 LNHDA and CDR2 SQIVND (reference sequence). The CDR3 is CASVPAAGTGRDQPQHF. CDR3 sequence (DNA): TGTGCCAGTGTCCCCGCCGCCGGGACAGGGAGGGATCAGCCCCAGCATTTT.

This clone was observed a handful of times. The V call is TRBV18, the J call TRBJ2-3; 8 bases are a match to TRBD2. There are 15 residues in the CDR3. The germline CDR1 and CDR2 sequences are KGHSH and LQKENI. The ends lost 2 bases at V and 2 bases at J; junction bases unmatched: 3. The CDR3 region is CASSPISGNTDTQYF. CDR3 nucleotide sequence: TGTGCCAGCTCACCAATTAGCGGGAACACAGATACGCAGTATTTT.